This T cell receptor beta chain was captured in a study of blood T cell repertoires in COVID-19. This CDR3 has 13 residues. V was pared by 1 base and J by 2 bases, with 8 bases between. CDR1 is SQVTM and CDR2 is ANQGSEA in the germline V gene. Source study methods: Nucleated cell number was recorded as an estimate derived from reference gene primer amplification. Some clones are missing from TCRdb's copy, which holds only in-frame ones; the method was immunoSEQ multiplex PCR. D and trimming come from the DNA, and the V and J calls and clone size come from that table. The sample shows about 200,000 clones, approximately 89% of them seen only once. Membership in each cohort depended on participant-reported clinical history.

The V gene is TRBV29-1, the J gene TRBJ2-5, with TRBD2 as a possible D gene (6 bases). The source is a woman aged 25 to 39 with acute COVID-19. Sequenced input: PBMCs or T cells enriched from blood (not recorded which). As DNA, the CDR3 is TGCAGCGTTGAAGGGGAGGTGCAAGAGACCCAGTACTTC. This translates into CSVEGEVQETQYF.